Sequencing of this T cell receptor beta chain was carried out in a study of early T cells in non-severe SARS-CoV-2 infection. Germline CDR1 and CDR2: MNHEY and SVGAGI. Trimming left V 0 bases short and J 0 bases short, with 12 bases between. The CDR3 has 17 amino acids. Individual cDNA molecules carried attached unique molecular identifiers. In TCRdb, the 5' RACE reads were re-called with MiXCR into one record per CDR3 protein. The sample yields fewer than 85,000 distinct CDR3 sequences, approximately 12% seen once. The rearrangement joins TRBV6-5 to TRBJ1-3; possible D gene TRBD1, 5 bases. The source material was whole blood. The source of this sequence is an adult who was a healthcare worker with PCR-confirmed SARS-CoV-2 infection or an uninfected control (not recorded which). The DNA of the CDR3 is TGTGCCAGCAGTTACTCGGCTAGGGGACTCTCTGGAAACACCATATATTTT. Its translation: CASSYSARGLSGNTIYF.